Following are 8 T cell receptor beta chains from one sample sequenced in a study of blood T cell repertoires in COVID-19. The data were produced by immunoSEQ multiplex PCR, yet TCRdb's version contains in-frame clones alone and is incomplete. The sample has fewer than 350,000 clones; around 84% are singletons. Sequenced sample: PBMCs or T cells enriched from blood (not recorded which). These TCRs come from a woman in her 50s who had recovered from COVID-19.

V usage is TRBV4-1 and J usage is TRBJ1-4; D gene unclear. The length of the CDR3 is 15 residues. In germline, CDR1 is MGHRA, CDR2 YSYEKL. The V gene lost 4 bases and the J gene lost 2 bases, with 11 bases spanning the gap. The CDR3 loop is CASSLLSMTNEKLFF. The CDR3 DNA reads as TGCGCCAGCAGCCTACTAAGCATGACTAATGAAAAACTGTTTTTT.

The chain is built from TRBV2 and TRBJ1-5; D perhaps matches TRBD1 (5 bases). CDR1 is SNHLY and CDR2 is FYNNEI in the germline V gene. Trimming removed 3 bases at V and 4 bases at J, with 10 bases between. This CDR3 is built from 14 residues. This CDR3 is CASSELRGNQPQHF. The CDR3 DNA reads TGTGCCAGCAGTGAGCTAAGGGGTAATCAGCCCCAGCATTTT.

The chain employs TRBV9 and TRBJ2-5; the D gene is possibly TRBD1 (6 bases). Germline values: CDR1 SGDLS, CDR2 YYNGEE. The V and J ends lost 0 bases and 5 bases respectively, with 11 bases between them. The CDR3 is 14 amino acids. CDR3 amino acids: CASSVGGTRETQYF. In nucleotides, the CDR3 is TGTGCCAGCAGCGTAGGTGGGACACGGGAGACCCAGTACTTC.

In this sample, this clone turned up once. The rearrangement links TRBV7-9 to TRBJ1-2; D is unresolved. Trimming stripped 1 base from V and 8 bases from J, with 11 bases between. The CDR3 is made up of 13 amino acids. The germline gives CDR1 SEHNR, CDR2 FQNEAQ (reference sequence). For the CDR3, the DNA is TGTGCCAGCAGCTTAGAGACGAGAGGAGGCTACACCTTC. Translation: CASSLETRGGYTF.

The rearrangement joins TRBV11-2 to TRBJ2-7; D perhaps matches TRBD1 (6 bases). Germline V gene sequence: CDR1 SGHAT, CDR2 FQNNGV. The V gene lost 5 bases and the J gene lost 4 bases, with 15 bases spanning the gap. The CDR3 is made up of 14 amino acids. CDR3: CASSRDRSSYEQYF. In nucleotides, the CDR3 is TGTGCCAGCAGCCGAGACAGGAGCTCATACGAGCAGTACTTC.

The chain links TRBV5-8 to TRBJ2-2; possible D gene TRBD1, 6 bases. The V and J ends lost 7 bases and 6 bases respectively, with 22 bases between them. The germline CDR1 and CDR2 sequences are SGHTS and YDEGEE. The CDR3 extends over 16 amino acids. The CDR3 is CASSLGAGVFAGELFF. The CDR3, as DNA: TGTGCCAGCTCCCTTGGGGCAGGGGTTTTCGCCGGGGAGCTGTTTTTT.

CDR3 in amino acids: CASSPGENTIYF. CDR3 nucleotides: TGTGCCAGCAGTCCAGGGGAAAACACCATATATTTT. The chain links TRBV6-6 to TRBJ1-3, with D maybe TRBD1 (6 bases). V lost 5 bases to trimming and J lost 6 bases, with 8 bases between them. Germline CDR1 and CDR2: MNHNY and SVGAGI (reference sequence). The CDR3 has 12 residues.

This chain joins TRBV5-4 and TRBJ1-1, with a tentative D call TRBD1 (6 bases). This CDR3 is 17 amino acids long. In germline, CDR1 is SGHNT, CDR2 YYREEE (reference sequence). V lost 1 base and J 2 bases, leaving 18 bases between the germline ends. In nucleotides, the CDR3 is TGTGCCAGCAGCTTGCCGGTGTGGGGGGGGCAAAACACTGAAGCTTTCTTT. It codes for CASSLPVWGGQNTEAFF.